This record concerns one T cell receptor beta chain sequence. The sample is drawn from a study of blood T cell repertoires in COVID-19. Trimming cost V 6 bases and J 6 bases; bases outside gene matches: 4. CDR3 length: 14 amino acids. The germline CDR1 and CDR2 sequences are ENHRY and SYGVKD. The method was immunoSEQ multiplex PCR; TCRdb's version includes in-frame clones alone and lacks a portion of them. The repertoire includes around 99,000 clones, 80% to 90% of them detected once, and more than 4.5% sits in the top ten. The clonotype originates from a man aged 35 to 55 with active or convalescent COVID-19. The chain couples TRBV10-3 to TRBJ1-6, with 8 bases identical to TRBD1. The sequenced sample consisted of peripheral blood. CDR3 coding DNA: TGTGCCATCAGGGACAGGGACGGTAATTCACCCCTCCACTTT. Amino acid sequence: CAIRDRDGNSPLHF.